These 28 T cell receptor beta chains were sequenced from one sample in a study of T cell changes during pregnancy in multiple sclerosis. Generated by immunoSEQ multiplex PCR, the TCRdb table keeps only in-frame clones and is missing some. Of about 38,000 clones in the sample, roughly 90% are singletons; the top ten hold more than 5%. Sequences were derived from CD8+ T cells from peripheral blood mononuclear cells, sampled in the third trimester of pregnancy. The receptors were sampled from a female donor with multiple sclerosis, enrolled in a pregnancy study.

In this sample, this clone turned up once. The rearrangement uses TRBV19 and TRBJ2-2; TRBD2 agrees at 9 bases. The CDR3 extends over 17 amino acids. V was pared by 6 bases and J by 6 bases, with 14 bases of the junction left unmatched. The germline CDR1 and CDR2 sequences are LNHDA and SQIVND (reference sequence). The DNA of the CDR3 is TGTGCCAGTAGCGCCCTGGGGGCTAGCGGGATCGCCGGGGAGCTGTTTTTT. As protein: CASSALGASGIAGELFF.

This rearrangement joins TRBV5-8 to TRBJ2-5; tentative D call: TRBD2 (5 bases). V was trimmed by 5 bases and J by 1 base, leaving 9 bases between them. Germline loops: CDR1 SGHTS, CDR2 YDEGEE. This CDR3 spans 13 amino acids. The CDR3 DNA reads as TGTGCCAGCAGAGGACTTGGCCAAGAGACCCAGTACTTC. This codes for CASRGLGQETQYF.

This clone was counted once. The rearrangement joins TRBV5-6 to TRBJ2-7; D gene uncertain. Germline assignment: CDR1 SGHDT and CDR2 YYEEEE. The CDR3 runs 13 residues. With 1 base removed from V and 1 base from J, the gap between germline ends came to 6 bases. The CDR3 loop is CASSLSSSYEQYF. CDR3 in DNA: TGTGCCAGCAGCTTGAGCTCATCCTACGAGCAGTACTTC.

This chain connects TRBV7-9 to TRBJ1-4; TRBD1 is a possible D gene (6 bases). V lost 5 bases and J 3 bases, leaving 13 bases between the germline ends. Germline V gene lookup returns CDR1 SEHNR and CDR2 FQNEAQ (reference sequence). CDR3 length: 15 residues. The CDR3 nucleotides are TGTGCCAGCAGCGCCTTGGACAGCCCTAATGAAAAACTGTTTTTT. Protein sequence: CASSALDSPNEKLFF.

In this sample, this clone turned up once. The chain's CDR3 is CASSPFFVSRETQYF. Written as DNA, the CDR3 is TGTGCCAGCAGCCCCTTCTTTGTCTCCCGAGAGACCCAGTACTTC. This chain joins TRBV7-2 and TRBJ2-5; D remains ambiguous. The CDR3 runs to 15 residues. Trimming left V 5 bases short and J 4 bases short, with 17 bases between. CDR1 and CDR2 from the germline V gene are SGHTA and FQGNSA.

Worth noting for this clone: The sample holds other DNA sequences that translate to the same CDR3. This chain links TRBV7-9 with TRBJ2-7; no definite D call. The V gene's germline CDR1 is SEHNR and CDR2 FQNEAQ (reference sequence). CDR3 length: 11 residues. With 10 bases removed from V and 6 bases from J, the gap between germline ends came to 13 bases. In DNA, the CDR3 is TGTGCCATCGTCGACTTCTCCGAGCAGTACTTC. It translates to CAIVDFSEQYF.

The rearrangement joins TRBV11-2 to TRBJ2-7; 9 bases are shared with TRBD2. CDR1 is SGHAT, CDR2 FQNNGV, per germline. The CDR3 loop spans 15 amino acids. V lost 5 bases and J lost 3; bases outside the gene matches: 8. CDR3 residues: CASSQTTSGIYEQYF. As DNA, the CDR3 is TGTGCCAGCAGCCAGACGACTAGCGGAATCTACGAGCAGTACTTC.

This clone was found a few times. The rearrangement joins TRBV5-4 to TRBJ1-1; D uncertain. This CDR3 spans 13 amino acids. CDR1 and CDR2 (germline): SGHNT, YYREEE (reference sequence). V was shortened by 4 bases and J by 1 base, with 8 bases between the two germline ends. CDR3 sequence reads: CASSAAGNTEAFF. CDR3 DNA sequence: TGTGCCAGCAGCGCGGCCGGGAACACTGAAGCTTTCTTT.

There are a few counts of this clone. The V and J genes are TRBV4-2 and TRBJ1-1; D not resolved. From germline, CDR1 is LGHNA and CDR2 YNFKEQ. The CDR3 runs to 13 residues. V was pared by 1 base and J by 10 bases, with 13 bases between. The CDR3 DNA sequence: TGTGCCAGCAGCCAAGTGGCTGCCCGGGGAGCTTTCTTT. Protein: CASSQVAARGAFF.

The DNA of the CDR3 is TGCGCCAGCAGCTTTACACGTAAGAACACTGAAGCTTTCTTT. It encodes CASSFTRKNTEAFF. The gene calls are TRBV5-1 and TRBJ1-1; no clear D. The CDR3 contains 14 residues. V lost 2 bases to trimming and J lost 1 base, with 9 bases between them. Per the germline V gene, CDR1 is SGHRS and CDR2 is YFSETQ.

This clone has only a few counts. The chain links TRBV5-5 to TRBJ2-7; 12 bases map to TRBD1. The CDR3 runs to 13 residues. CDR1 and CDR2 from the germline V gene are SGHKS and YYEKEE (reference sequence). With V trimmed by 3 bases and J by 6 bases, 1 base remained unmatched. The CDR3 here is CASSWDRGLEQYF. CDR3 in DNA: TGTGCCAGCAGCTGGGACAGGGGGCTCGAGCAGTACTTC. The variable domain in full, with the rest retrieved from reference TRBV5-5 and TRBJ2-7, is DAGVTQSPTHLIKTRGQQVTLRCSPISGHKSVSWYQQVLGQGPQFIFQYYEKEERGRGNFPDRFSARQFPNYSSELNVNALLLGDSALYLCASSWDRGLEQYFGPGTRLTVT.

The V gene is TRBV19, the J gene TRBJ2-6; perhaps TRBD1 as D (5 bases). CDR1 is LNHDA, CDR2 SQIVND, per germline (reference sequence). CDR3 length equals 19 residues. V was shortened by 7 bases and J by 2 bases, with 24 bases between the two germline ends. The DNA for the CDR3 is TGTGCCAGTACCCGGTACTCGACAGATCGTACCGCTGGGGCCAACGTCCTGACTTTC. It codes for CASTRYSTDRTAGANVLTF.

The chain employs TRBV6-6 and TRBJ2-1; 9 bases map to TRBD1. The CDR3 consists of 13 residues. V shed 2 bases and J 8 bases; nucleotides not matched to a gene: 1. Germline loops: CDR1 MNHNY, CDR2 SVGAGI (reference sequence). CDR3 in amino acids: CASSYTGGDEQFF. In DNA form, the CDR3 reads TGTGCCAGCAGTTACACAGGGGGCGATGAGCAGTTCTTC.

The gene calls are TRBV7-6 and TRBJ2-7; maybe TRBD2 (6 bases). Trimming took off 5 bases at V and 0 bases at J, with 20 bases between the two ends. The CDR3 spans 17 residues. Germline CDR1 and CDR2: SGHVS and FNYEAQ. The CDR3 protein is CASSPAMSGALSYEQYF. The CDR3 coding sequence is TGTGCCAGCAGCCCAGCGATGTCGGGAGCCCTCTCCTACGAGCAGTACTTC.

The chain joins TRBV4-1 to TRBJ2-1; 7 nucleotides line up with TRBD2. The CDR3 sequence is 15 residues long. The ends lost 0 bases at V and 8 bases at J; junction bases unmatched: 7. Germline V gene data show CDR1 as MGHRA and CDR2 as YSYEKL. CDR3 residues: CASSQDAGVTDEQFF. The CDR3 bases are TGCGCCAGCAGCCAAGACGCGGGAGTGACGGATGAGCAGTTCTTC.

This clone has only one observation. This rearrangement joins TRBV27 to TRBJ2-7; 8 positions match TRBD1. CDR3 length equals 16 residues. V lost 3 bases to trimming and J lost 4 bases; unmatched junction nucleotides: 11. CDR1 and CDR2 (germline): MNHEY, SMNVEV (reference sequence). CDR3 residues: CASSLNGQGAFYEQYF. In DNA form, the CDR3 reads TGTGCCAGCAGTTTGAACGGACAGGGAGCCTTTTACGAGCAGTACTTC.

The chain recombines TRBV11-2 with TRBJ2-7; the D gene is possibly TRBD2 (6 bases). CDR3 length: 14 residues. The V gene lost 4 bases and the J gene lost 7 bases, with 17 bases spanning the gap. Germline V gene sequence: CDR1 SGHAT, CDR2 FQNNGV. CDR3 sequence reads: CASSSGVLAYEQYF. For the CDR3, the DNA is TGTGCCAGCAGCTCCGGTGTACTAGCTTATGAGCAGTACTTC.

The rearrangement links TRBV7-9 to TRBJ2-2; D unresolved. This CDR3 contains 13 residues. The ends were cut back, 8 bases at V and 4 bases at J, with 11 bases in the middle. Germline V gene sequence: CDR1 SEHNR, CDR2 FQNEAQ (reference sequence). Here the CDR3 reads CASLPGGTGELFF. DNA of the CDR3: TGTGCCAGCCTTCCCGGCGGCACCGGGGAGCTGTTTTTT. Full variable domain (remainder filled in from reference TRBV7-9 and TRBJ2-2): DTGVSQNPRHKITKRGQNVTFRCDPISEHNRLYWYRQTLGQGPEFLTYFQNEAQLEKSRLLSDRFSAERPKGSFSTLEIQRTEQGDSAMYLCASLPGGTGELFFGEGSRLTVL.

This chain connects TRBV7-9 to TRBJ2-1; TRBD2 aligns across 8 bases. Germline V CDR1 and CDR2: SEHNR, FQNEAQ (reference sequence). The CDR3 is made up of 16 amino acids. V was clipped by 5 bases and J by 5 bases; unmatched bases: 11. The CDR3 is CASSPRTSQEDNEQFF. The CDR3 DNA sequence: TGTGCCAGCAGCCCCAGGACTAGCCAGGAGGACAATGAGCAGTTCTTC.

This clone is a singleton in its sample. DNA for the CDR3: TGTGCCAGTAGTATTTGGGGCCAGCCAACCTACGAGCAGTACTTC. It specifies CASSIWGQPTYEQYF. This chain joins TRBV19 and TRBJ2-7, with D possibly being TRBD1 (5 bases). Between the trimmed V and J ends, which lost 3 bases and 2 bases, there was a span of 14 bases. Per the germline V gene, CDR1 is LNHDA and CDR2 is SQIVND (reference sequence). There are 15 residues in the CDR3.

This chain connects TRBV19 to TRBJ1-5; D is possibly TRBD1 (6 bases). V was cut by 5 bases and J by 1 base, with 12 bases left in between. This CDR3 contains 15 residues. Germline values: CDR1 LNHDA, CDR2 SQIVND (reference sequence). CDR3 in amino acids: CASSVRTASNQPQHF. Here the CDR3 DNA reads TGTGCCAGTAGTGTTAGGACAGCGAGCAATCAGCCCCAGCATTTT. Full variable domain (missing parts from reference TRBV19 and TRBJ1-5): DGGITQSPKYLFRKEGQNVTLSCEQNLNHDAMYWYRQDPGQGLRLIYYSQIVNDFQKGDIAEGYSVSREKKESFPLTVTSAQKNPTAFYLCASSVRTASNQPQHFGDGTRLSIL.

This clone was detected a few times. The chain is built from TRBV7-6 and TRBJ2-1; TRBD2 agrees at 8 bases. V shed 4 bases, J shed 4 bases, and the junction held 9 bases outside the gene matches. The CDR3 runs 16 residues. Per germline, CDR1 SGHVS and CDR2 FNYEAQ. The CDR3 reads CASSYAPGGVYNEQFF. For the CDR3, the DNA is TGTGCCAGCAGCTACGCTCCCGGGGGGGTATACAATGAGCAGTTCTTC.

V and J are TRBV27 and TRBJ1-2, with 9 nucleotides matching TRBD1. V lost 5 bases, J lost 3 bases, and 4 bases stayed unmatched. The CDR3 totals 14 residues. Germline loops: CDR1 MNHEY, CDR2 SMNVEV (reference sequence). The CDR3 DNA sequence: TGTGCCAGCAGTCTTGGACAGGGGTACTATGGCTACACCTTC. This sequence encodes CASSLGQGYYGYTF.

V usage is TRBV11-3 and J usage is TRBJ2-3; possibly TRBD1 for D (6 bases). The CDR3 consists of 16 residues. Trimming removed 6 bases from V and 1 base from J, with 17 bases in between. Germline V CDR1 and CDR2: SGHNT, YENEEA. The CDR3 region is CASRTQGQKGTDTQYF. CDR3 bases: TGTGCCAGCAGAACTCAGGGACAAAAGGGCACAGATACGCAGTATTTT.

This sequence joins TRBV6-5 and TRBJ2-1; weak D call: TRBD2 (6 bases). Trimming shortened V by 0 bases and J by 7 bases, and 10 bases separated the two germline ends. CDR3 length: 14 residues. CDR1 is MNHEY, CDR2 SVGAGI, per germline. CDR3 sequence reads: CASSYSGSLNEQFF. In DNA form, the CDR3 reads TGTGCCAGCAGTTACTCCGGGAGTTTAAATGAGCAGTTCTTC.

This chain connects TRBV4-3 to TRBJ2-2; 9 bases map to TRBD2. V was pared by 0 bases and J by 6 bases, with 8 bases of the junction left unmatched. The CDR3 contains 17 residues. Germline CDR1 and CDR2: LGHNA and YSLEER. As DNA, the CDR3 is TGCGCCAGCAGCCAAGATCGGGTTAGCGGGAGCGCCGGGGAGCTGTTTTTT. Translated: CASSQDRVSGSAGELFF.

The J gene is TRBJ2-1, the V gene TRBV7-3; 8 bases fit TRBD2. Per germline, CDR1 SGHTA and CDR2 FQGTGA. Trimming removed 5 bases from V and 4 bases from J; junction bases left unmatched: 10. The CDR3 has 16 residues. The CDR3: CASSPWVSGGYNEQFF. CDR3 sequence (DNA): TGTGCCAGCAGCCCTTGGGTGAGCGGGGGATACAATGAGCAGTTCTTC.

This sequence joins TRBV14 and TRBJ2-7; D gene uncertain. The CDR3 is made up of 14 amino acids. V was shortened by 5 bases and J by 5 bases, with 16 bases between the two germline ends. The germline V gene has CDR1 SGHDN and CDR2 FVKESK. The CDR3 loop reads CASSSLLTNHEQYF. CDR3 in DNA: TGTGCCAGCAGCTCTCTCCTAACGAACCACGAGCAGTACTTC.